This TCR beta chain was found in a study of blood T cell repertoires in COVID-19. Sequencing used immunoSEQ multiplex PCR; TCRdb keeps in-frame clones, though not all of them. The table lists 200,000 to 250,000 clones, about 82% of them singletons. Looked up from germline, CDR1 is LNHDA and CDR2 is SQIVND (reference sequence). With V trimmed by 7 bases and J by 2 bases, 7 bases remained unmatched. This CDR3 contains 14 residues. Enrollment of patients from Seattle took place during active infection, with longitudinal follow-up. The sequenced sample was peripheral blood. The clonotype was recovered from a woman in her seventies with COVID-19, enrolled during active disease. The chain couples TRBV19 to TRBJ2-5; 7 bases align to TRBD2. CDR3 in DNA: TGTGCCAGTATGGGCGGGGGAATGCAAGAGACCCAGTACTTC. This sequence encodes CASMGGGMQETQYF.